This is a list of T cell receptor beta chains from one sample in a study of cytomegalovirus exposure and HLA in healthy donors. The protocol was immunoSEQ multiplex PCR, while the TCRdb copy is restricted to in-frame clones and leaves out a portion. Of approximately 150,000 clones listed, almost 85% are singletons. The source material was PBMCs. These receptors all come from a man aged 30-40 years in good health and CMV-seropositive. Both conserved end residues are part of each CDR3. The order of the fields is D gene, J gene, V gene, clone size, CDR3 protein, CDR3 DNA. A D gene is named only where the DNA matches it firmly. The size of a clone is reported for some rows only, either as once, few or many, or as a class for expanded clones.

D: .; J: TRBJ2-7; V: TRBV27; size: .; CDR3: CASSLRAQYEQYF; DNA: TGTGCCAGCAGCTTGCGAGCCCAATACGAGCAGTACTTC
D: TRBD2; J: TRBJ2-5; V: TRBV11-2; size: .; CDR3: CASSLDGGAQYF; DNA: TGTGCCAGCAGCTTAGATGGGGGGGCCCAGTACTTC
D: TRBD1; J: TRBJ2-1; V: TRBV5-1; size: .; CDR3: CASSLEGTGFGEQFF; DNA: TGCGCCAGCAGCTTGGAAGGGACAGGGTTTGGTGAGCAGTTCTTC
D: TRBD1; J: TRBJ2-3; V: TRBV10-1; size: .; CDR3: CASSENRGSDTQYF; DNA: TGCGCCAGCAGTGAGAACAGGGGATCAGATACGCAGTATTTT
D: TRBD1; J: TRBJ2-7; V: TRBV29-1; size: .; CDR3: CSVVVRGRIFYEQYF; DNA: TGCAGCGTTGTTGTAAGGGGGCGAATCTTCTACGAGCAGTACTTC
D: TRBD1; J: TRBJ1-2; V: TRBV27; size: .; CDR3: CASTTPERAGQEAGYTF; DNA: TGTGCCAGCACGACCCCTGAGCGAGCGGGACAGGAGGCTGGCTACACCTTC
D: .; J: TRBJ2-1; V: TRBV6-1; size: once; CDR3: CASSVPFSGPSYNEQFF; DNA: TGTGCCAGCAGTGTTCCTTTCAGCGGGCCTTCCTACAATGAGCAGTTCTTC
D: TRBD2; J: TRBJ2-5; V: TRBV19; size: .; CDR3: CASKSFSGSLGTQHF; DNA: TGTGCCAGCAAATCCTTTAGCGGGAGTCTTGGGACCCAGCACTTC
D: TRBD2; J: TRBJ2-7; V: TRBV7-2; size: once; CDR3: CASSLHLADISYEQYF; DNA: TGTGCCAGCAGCTTACACCTAGCGGATATCTCCTACGAGCAGTACTTC
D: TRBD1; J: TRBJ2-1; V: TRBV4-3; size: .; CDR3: CASSQSTGFNEQFF; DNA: TGCGCCAGCAGCCAGTCGACAGGGTTCAATGAGCAGTTCTTC
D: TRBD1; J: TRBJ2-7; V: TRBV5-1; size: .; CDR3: CASSPPGGTGPYEQYF; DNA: TGCGCCAGCAGCCCCCCCGGCGGGACAGGGCCCTACGAGCAGTACTTC
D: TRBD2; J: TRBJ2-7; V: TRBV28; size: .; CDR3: CASSWPTSGTYEQYF; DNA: TGTGCCAGCAGTTGGCCGACTAGCGGAACCTACGAGCAGTACTTC
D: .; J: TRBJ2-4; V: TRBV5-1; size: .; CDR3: CASSLVSGFEDIQYF; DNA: TGCGCCAGCAGCTTGGTCTCAGGGTTCGAGGACATTCAGTACTTC
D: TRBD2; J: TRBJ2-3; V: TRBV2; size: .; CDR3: CASSFSTLAGVGDTQYF; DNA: TGTGCCAGCAGCTTCTCAACACTAGCGGGAGTGGGAGATACGCAGTATTTT
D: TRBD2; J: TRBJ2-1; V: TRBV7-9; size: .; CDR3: CASSAGLAGGNEQFF; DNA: TGTGCCAGCAGCGCGGGACTAGCGGGAGGGAATGAGCAGTTCTTC
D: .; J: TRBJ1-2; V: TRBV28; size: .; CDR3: CASISNLSGYTF; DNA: TGTGCCAGCATCTCCAATTTGAGCGGCTACACCTTC
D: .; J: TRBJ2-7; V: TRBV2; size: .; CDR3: CASSVRDLLGEQYF; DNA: TGTGCCAGCAGTGTCAGGGATTTACTGGGCGAGCAGTACTTC
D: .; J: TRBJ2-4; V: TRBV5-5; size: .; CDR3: CASSLEQAKNIQYF; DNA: TGTGCCAGCAGCCTAGAGCAAGCCAAAAACATTCAGTACTTC
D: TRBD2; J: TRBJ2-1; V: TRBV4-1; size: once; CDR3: CASSQATSANEQFF; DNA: TGCGCCAGCAGCCAAGCGACTAGCGCCAATGAGCAGTTCTTC
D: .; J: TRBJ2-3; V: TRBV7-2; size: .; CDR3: CASSPQVPDTQYF; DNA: TGTGCCAGCAGCCCCCAGGTACCGGATACGCAGTATTTT
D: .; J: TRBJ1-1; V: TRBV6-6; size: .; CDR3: CASSYSNLEYGEAFF; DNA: TGTGCCAGCAGTTACTCGAATCTCGAGTACGGTGAAGCTTTCTTT
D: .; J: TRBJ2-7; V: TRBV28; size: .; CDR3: CASSLLASYEQYF; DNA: TGTGCCAGCAGTTTATTAGCTTCCTACGAGCAGTACTTC
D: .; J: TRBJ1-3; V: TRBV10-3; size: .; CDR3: CAISVNRPASGNTIYF; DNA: TGTGCCATCAGTGTAAACAGGCCTGCCTCTGGAAACACCATATATTTT
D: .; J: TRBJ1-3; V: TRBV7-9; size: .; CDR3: CASSFFERSGNTIYF; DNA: TGTGCCAGCAGCTTCTTCGAGCGCTCTGGAAACACCATATATTTT
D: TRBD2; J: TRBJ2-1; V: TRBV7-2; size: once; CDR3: CASSLKWGLAVSSYNEQFF; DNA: TGTGCCAGCAGCTTAAAGTGGGGACTAGCCGTGAGCTCCTACAATGAGCAGTTCTTC
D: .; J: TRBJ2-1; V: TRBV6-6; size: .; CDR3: CASSRAPDMEQFF; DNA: TGTGCCAGCAGCAGGGCCCCAGATATGGAGCAGTTCTTC
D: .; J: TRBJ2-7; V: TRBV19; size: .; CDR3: CASKPSPVTGEHSYEQYF; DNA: TGTGCCAGTAAACCGTCCCCCGTAACGGGAGAGCACTCCTACGAGCAGTACTTC
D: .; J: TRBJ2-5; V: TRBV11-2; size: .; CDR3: CASSLASTKKTQYF; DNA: TGTGCCAGCAGCTTAGCCAGTACTAAAAAGACCCAGTACTTC
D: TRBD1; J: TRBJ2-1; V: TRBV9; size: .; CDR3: CASSVGDRDYNEQFF; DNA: TGTGCCAGCAGCGTAGGGGACAGGGACTACAATGAGCAGTTCTTC
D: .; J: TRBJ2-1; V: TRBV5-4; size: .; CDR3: CASSPLPGDVHNEQFF; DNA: TGTGCCAGCAGCCCGCTTCCAGGGGACGTCCACAATGAGCAGTTCTTC
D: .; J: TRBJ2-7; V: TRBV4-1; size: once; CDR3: CASSSSTGNEQYF; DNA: TGCGCCAGCAGCTCCTCGACAGGCAACGAGCAGTACTTC
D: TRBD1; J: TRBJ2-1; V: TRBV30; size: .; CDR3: CAWSVGQGKFF; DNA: TGTGCCTGGAGTGTAGGACAGGGGAAGTTCTTC
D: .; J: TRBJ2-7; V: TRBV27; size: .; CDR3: CASSLSGGYEQYF; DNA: TGTGCCAGCAGTTTATCGGGGGGTTACGAGCAGTACTTC
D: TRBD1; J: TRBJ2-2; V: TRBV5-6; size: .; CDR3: CASLGTANTGELFF; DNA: TGTGCCAGCCTAGGGACAGCTAACACCGGGGAGCTGTTTTTT
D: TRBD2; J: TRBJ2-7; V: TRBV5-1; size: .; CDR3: CASSPTSGLYEQYF; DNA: TGCGCCAGCAGCCCGACTAGCGGGCTTTACGAGCAGTACTTC
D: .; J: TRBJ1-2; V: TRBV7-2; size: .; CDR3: CASSPNRAGSGTF; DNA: TGTGCCAGCAGCCCAAACCGGGCAGGTAGCGGAACCTTC
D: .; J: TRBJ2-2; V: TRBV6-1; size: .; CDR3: CASRTGEAGELFF; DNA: TGTGCCAGCAGAACAGGAGAGGCCGGGGAGCTGTTTTTT
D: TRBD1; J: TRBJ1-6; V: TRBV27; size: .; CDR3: CASSGSGTEDSPLHF; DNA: TGTGCCAGCAGTGGCTCCGGGACAGAGGATTCACCCCTCCACTTT
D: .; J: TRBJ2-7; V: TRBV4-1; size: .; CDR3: CASSQDREVRYEQYF; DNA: TGCGCCAGCAGCCAAGACAGGGAGGTGAGGTACGAGCAGTACTTC
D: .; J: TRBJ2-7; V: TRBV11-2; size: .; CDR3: CASSLDIRGRSYF; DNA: TGTGCCAGCAGCTTAGATATCAGGGGACGCTCGTACTTC
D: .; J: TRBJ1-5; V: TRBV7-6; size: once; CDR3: CASSPPGTTRQPQHF; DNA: TGTGCCAGCAGCCCCCCCGGGACTACCCGGCAGCCCCAGCATTTT
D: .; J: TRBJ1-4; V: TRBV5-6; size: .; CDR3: CASSLARAAWRGEKLFF; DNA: TGTGCCAGCAGCTTGGCCAGGGCAGCCTGGCGGGGTGAAAAACTGTTTTTT
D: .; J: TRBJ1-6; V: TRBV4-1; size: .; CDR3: CASSQAGAGSYNSPLHF; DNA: TGCGCCAGCAGCCAGGCTGGAGCGGGCTCCTATAATTCACCCCTCCACTTT
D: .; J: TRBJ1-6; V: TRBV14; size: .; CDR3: CASSPSIWGGDSPLHF; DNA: TGTGCCAGCAGCCCCTCCATATGGGGAGGTGATTCACCCCTCCACTTT
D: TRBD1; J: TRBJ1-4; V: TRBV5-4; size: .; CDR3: CASSSPTTGLNEKLFF; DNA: TGTGCCAGCAGCTCCCCGACGACAGGGTTAAATGAAAAACTGTTTTTT
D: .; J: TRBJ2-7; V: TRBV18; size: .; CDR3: CASSVTLGYEQYF; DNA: TGTGCCAGCTCCGTGACACTAGGCTACGAGCAGTACTTC
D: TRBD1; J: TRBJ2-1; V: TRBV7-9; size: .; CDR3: CASSLAMGDRYNEQFF; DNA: TGTGCCAGCAGCTTAGCGATGGGGGACAGATACAATGAGCAGTTCTTC
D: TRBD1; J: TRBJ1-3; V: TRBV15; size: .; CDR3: CATSIDRVDTIYF; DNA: TGTGCCACCAGCATTGACAGGGTGGACACCATATATTTT
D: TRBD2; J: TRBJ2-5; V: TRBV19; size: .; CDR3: CASSIGAGGQETQYF; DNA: TGTGCCAGTAGTATCGGAGCGGGGGGACAAGAGACCCAGTACTTC
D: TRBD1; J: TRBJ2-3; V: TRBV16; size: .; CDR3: CASSHPPGQGMYTQYF; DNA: TGTGCCAGCAGCCACCCCCCGGGACAGGGGATGTATACGCAGTATTTT
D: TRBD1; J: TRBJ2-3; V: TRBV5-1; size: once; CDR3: CASSQTGTGPDTQYF; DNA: TGCGCCAGCAGCCAAACCGGGACAGGGCCAGATACGCAGTATTTT
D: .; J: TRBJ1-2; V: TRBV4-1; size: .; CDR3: CASSWGQLDGYTF; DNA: TGCGCCAGCAGCTGGGGGCAGCTCGATGGCTACACCTTC
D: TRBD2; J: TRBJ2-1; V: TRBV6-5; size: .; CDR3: CASSRGVNEQFF; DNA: TGTGCCAGCTCTCGGGGGGTCAATGAGCAGTTCTTC
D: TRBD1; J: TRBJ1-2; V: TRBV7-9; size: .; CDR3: CASSPPRTGANYGYTF; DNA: TGTGCCAGCAGCCCCCCTCGGACAGGGGCTAACTATGGCTACACCTTC
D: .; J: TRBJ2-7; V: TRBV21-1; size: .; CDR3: CASSKEVRLAGEPKWQYF; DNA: TGTGCCAGCAGCAAAGAGGTGAGGCTAGCGGGGGAACCCAAATGGCAGTACTTC
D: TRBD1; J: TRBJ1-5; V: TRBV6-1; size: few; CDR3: CASSRTGLSNQPQHF; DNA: TGTGCCAGCAGTAGGACAGGACTTAGCAATCAGCCCCAGCATTTT
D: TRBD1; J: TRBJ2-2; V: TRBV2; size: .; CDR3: CASADRGGGELFF; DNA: TGTGCCAGCGCCGACAGGGGTGGCGGGGAGCTGTTTTTT
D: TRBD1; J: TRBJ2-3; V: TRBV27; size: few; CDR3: CASSLSFGTGNTDTQYF; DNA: TGTGCCAGCAGTTTATCATTTGGGACAGGGAACACAGATACGCAGTATTTT
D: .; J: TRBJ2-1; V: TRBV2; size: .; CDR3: CASSWGNYNEQFF; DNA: TGTGCCAGCAGTTGGGGCAACTACAATGAGCAGTTCTTC